One sample yielded the 5 T cell receptor beta chains listed below, sequenced in a study of memory CD4+ T cells and cytomegalovirus serostatus. Assay used: immunoSEQ multiplex PCR; TCRdb lists only in-frame clones, some missing. The data contain under 40,000 clones, roughly 85% of them singletons. Single viable CD3+CD4+CD8-CD45RO+ cells were sorted as the memory CD4+ T cells. Sequences were obtained from memory CD4+ T cells from blood. These receptors all come from an adult in good health and CMV-seropositive.

There are a few counts of this clone. The V call is TRBV7-3, the J call TRBJ2-2; 7 bases line up with TRBD2. With V trimmed by 5 bases and J by 2 bases, 8 bases remained unmatched. The CDR3 is made up of 16 amino acids. CDR1 is SGHTA, CDR2 FQGTGA, per germline. CDR3 DNA sequence: TGTGCCAGCAGCCCATGGGGGGGACTAAACACCGGGGAGCTGTTTTTT. Protein product: CASSPWGGLNTGELFF.

The genes are TRBV6-5 and TRBJ2-1; TRBD1 aligns across 8 bases. This CDR3 spans 14 amino acids. CDR1 is MNHEY and CDR2 is SVGAGI in the germline V gene. Trimming cost V 6 bases and J 10 bases; bases outside gene matches: 11. CDR3 loop: CASSQRRQGNEQFF. CDR3 sequence (DNA): TGTGCCAGCAGCCAAAGACGACAGGGGAACGAGCAGTTCTTC.

This clone was seen more than once but under ten times. The gene calls are TRBV7-3 and TRBJ2-5; possibly TRBD2 for D (6 bases). The CDR3 runs 14 residues. Looked up from germline, CDR1 is SGHTA and CDR2 is FQGTGA. Trimming took off 4 bases at V and 5 bases at J, with 14 bases between the two ends. CDR3 region: CASSYGGRRETQYF. The CDR3 DNA sequence: TGTGCCAGCAGCTATGGGGGGAGGAGGGAGACCCAGTACTTC.

In DNA, the CDR3 is TGTGCCAGCAGCTCGCGACAGGGACAATCTAGCGAGCAGTACTTC. Translation: CASSSRQGQSSEQYF. The chain carries TRBV7-2 and TRBJ2-7, with 7 bases identical to TRBD1. The length of the CDR3 is 15 residues. V was clipped by 4 bases and J by 6 bases; unmatched bases: 12. The germline V gene encodes CDR1 SGHTA and CDR2 FQGNSA.

V gene TRBV5-1 combines with J gene TRBJ1-6; D is perhaps TRBD1 (5 bases). The CDR3 runs to 15 residues. V lost 4 bases, J lost 3 bases, and 11 bases lay in between. CDR1 is SGHRS and CDR2 is YFSETQ in the germline V gene. The CDR3 coding sequence is TGCGCCAGCAGCCCCGACAGCCACTATAATTCACCCCTCCACTTT. It translates to CASSPDSHYNSPLHF. Supplemented by reference TRBV5-1 and TRBJ1-6, the full variable domain reads KAGVTQTPRYLIKTRGQQVTLSCSPISGHRSVSWYQQTPGQGLQFLFEYFSETQRNKGNFPGRFSGRQFSNSRSEMNVSTLELGDSALYLCASSPDSHYNSPLHFGNGTRLTVT.